The clone carrying this TCR beta chain was recorded many times. The antigen remains unidentified. The sample is drawn from a study of regulatory T cells in long-lasting Graves disease. This CDR3 is 17 amino acids long. The V and J ends lost 4 bases and 5 bases, in that order; junction bases with no gene match: 10. Germline values: CDR1 LGHNT, CDR2 FRNRAP. The time point here: persistent/refractory GD, antithyroid drugs over 5 years with positive TRAb. The TCR library was prepared using RNA isolated from PBMCs. Findings and caveats of the study: Persistent patients shared more public clonotypes (under 3,000) than newly diagnosed patients (approximately 1,000). Persistent Graves' cases showed lower TCR diversity than newly diagnosed cases.

Arm-PCR of CDR3 regions and iRepertoire HTBI primers were the basis on which TCR beta libraries were built. TCRdb reprocessed the multiplex PCR reads with MiXCR, giving one entry per CDR3 protein. The profile shows around 460,000 distinct CDR3 sequences, around a fifth of them singletons. The TCR was taken from a female donor with Graves disease. The rearrangement joins TRBV12-5 to TRBJ2-4; 11 nucleotides align to TRBD2. Sequenced here: peripheral blood mononuclear cells (PBMCs), sampled when the disease was refractory, from a patient treated with antithyroid drugs. CDR3: CASGSPSQGLAENIQYF. For the CDR3, the DNA is TGTGCTAGTGGTTCCCCGTCCCAGGGACTAGCGGAAAACATTCAGTACTTC.